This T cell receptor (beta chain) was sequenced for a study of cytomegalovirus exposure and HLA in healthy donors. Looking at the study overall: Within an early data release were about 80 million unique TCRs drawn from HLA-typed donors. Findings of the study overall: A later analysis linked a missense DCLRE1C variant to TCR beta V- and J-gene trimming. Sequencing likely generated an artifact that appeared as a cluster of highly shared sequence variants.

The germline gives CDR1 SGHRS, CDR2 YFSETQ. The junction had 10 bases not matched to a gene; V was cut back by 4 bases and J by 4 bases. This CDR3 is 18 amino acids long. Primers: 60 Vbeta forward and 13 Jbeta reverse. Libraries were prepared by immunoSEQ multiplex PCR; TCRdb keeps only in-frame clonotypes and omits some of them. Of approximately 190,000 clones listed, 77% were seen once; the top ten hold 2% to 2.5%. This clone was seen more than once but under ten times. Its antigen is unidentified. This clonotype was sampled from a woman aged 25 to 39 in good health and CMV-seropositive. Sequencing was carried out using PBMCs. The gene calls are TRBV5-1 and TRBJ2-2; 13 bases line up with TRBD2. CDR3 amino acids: CASSDGLAGALGTGELFF. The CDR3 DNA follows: TGCGCCAGCAGCGACGGACTAGCGGGAGCGTTGGGCACCGGGGAGCTGTTTTTT.